One sample yielded the 24 T cell receptor beta chains listed below, sequenced in a study of early T cells in non-severe SARS-CoV-2 infection. From the 5' RACE reads, TCRdb called clonotypes with MiXCR, one entry per CDR3 protein. The sample lists around 46,000 distinct CDR3 sequences, about 5.3% occurring once. The sample consisted of whole blood, taken at baseline. The source of these receptors is an adult who was a healthcare worker with PCR-confirmed SARS-CoV-2 infection or an uninfected control (not recorded which).

This clonotype was seen many times. The DNA for the CDR3 is TGTGCCATCAGTGCGACTAGCGGGAGTTACGAGCAGTACTTC. It yields the protein CAISATSGSYEQYF. The gene calls are TRBV10-3 and TRBJ2-7, with 12 bases identical to TRBD2. The J segment lost 4 bases and the V segment lost 4 bases, leaving 2 bases of the junction unmatched. Germline V CDR1 and CDR2: ENHRY, SYGVKD. The CDR3 consists of 14 residues.

Many counts were recorded for this clonotype. This sequence joins TRBV11-2 and TRBJ2-3; a weak D match, TRBD1 (6 bases). V lost 7 bases to trimming and J lost 4 bases, with 24 bases between them. Germline loops: CDR1 SGHAT, CDR2 FQNNGV. The CDR3 is 17 amino acids. CDR3 DNA sequence: TGTGCCAGCACCCTGGCCGGTTGGGGCAGGGGCGCAGATACGCAGTATTTT. It encodes CASTLAGWGRGADTQYF.

This clonotype was detected ten times or more. The chain combines TRBV5-4 with TRBJ2-7, with D perhaps TRBD2 (5 bases). Germline assignment: CDR1 SGHNT and CDR2 YYREEE (reference sequence). Trimming left V 4 bases short and J 2 bases short, with 13 bases between. This CDR3 is built from 14 residues. The CDR3 is CASSLTTTTYEQYF. CDR3 bases: TGTGCCAGCAGCCTAACGACTACCACCTACGAGCAGTACTTC. The variable domain in full, with the rest retrieved from reference TRBV5-4 and TRBJ2-7, is ETGVTQSPTHLIKTRGQQVTLRCSSQSGHNTVSWYQQALGQGPQFIFQYYREEENGRGNFPPRFSGLQFPNYSSELNVNALELDDSALYLCASSLTTTTYEQYFGPGTRLTVT.

The sample holds many counts of this clonotype. The chain employs TRBV12-3 or TRBV12-4 and TRBJ2-1; D call uncertain. This CDR3 is built from 13 residues. V lost 5 bases and J 7 bases, leaving 12 bases between the germline ends. The CDR3 nucleotides read TGTGCCAGCAGTCCTCATACCGGGAATGAGCAGTTCTTC. This gives the protein CASSPHTGNEQFF.

This clonotype was counted at least ten times. V is TRBV7-2 and J is TRBJ2-1, with 12 bases lining up with TRBD2. V lost 2 bases, J lost 8 bases, and 4 bases stayed unmatched. CDR3 size: 15 residues. Germline CDR1 SGHTA, CDR2 FQGNSA. As DNA, the CDR3 is TGTGCCAGCAGCTTATCGACTAGCGGGAGCTATGAGCAGTTCTTC. Translated: CASSLSTSGSYEQFF.

This clonotype was detected many times. This rearrangement joins TRBV20-1 to TRBJ1-4; 9 bases map to TRBD1. V dropped 6 bases and J dropped 3; count of bases not matched to a gene: 8. Germline V lookup: CDR1 DFQATT, CDR2 SNEGSKA (reference sequence). The CDR3 consists of 15 residues. This chain's CDR3 is CSAKGQGLANEKLFF. The CDR3 nucleotides are TGCAGTGCCAAGGGACAGGGTCTAGCTAATGAAAAACTGTTTTTT.

This clonotype was seen more than once but under ten times. This chain connects TRBV14 to TRBJ2-7; a possible D gene is TRBD1 (5 bases). There are 18 residues in the CDR3. The V and J ends lost 1 base and 5 bases respectively, with 24 bases between them. Germline V lookup: CDR1 SGHDN, CDR2 FVKESK. CDR3 protein: CASSQVGFGAGQYDEQYF. CDR3 DNA: TGTGCCAGCAGCCAAGTAGGGTTTGGGGCAGGACAATATGACGAGCAGTACTTC.

This clonotype was seen many times. The chain employs TRBV5-4 and TRBJ1-5; 7 bases line up with TRBD1. The CDR3 covers 15 residues. V lost 5 bases and J lost 1; bases outside the gene matches: 6. Germline V gives CDR1 SGHNT, CDR2 YYREEE (reference sequence). The CDR3, as DNA: TGTGCCAGCAGTCGCGGGACAGAGAGCAATCAGCCCCAGCATTTT. Protein: CASSRGTESNQPQHF.

There are many counts of this clonotype. The rearrangement joins TRBV5-6 to TRBJ1-4; D might be TRBD1 (5 bases). The CDR3 loop spans 16 amino acids. The ends were cut back, 0 bases at V and 3 bases at J, with 12 bases in the middle. The germline V gene has CDR1 SGHDT and CDR2 YYEEEE. The CDR3 DNA follows: TGTGCCAGCAGCTTGGGGACAACGGTGGCTAATGAAAAACTGTTTTTT. Amino acids: CASSLGTTVANEKLFF.

This clonotype occurred many times. The chain recombines TRBV4-1 with TRBJ1-6; D not certain. Germline assignment: CDR1 MGHRA and CDR2 YSYEKL. The CDR3 length is 13 residues. The V end lost 1 base, the J end lost 10 bases, and 8 bases lay between the germline ends. This CDR3 reads CASSQVDLSPLHF. The DNA for the CDR3 is TGCGCCAGCAGCCAAGTCGACCTCTCACCCCTCCACTTT.

In this sample, this clonotype turned up a few times. CDR3 sequence (DNA): TGCGCCAGCAGCCCGGGCCTAGCGGGAGTTGGCGAGCAGTTCTTC. This sequence encodes CASSPGLAGVGEQFF. The chain uses TRBV5-1 and TRBJ2-1; TRBD2 matches 10 bases. CDR1 is SGHRS, CDR2 YFSETQ, per germline. The CDR3 is 15 residues long. Trimming removed 4 bases from V and 10 bases from J; junction bases left unmatched: 11.

V usage is TRBV28 and J usage is TRBJ1-5; TRBD1 might be the D (6 bases). Germline V lookup: CDR1 MDHEN, CDR2 SYDVKM. With 5 bases removed from V and 2 bases from J, the gap between germline ends came to 13 bases. The CDR3 covers 15 residues. The CDR3 spells CASSQQGGGNQPQHF. The CDR3 nucleotides are TGTGCCAGCAGTCAACAGGGAGGAGGCAATCAGCCCCAGCATTTT.

Many counts were recorded for this clonotype. The chain couples TRBV28 to TRBJ2-5; unclear D gene. Trimming took off 3 bases at V and 5 bases at J, with 10 bases between the two ends. Germline values: CDR1 MDHEN, CDR2 SYDVKM. The CDR3 extends over 13 amino acids. DNA for the CDR3: TGTGCCAGCAGTTTTCCCGATCCGGAGACCCAGTACTTC. It is translated as CASSFPDPETQYF. The full variable domain, its missing parts supplied by reference TRBV28 and TRBJ2-5, is DVKVTQSSRYLVKRTGEKVFLECVQDMDHENMFWYRQDPGLGLRLIYFSYDVKMKEKGDIPEGYSVSREKKERFSLILESASTNQTSMYLCASSFPDPETQYFGPGTRLLVL.

This clonotype was seen at least ten times. The V gene is TRBV7-2, the J gene TRBJ2-6; maybe TRBD2 (6 bases). V lost 1 base, J lost 2 bases, and 21 bases lay in between. Germline V gene data show CDR1 as SGHTA and CDR2 as FQGNSA. The CDR3 contains 20 residues. CDR3 sequence (DNA): TGTGCCAGCAGCTTAGTGCCAGGGACGTGGGCTAGCGCTGGGGCCAACGTCCTGACTTTC. The encoded protein is CASSLVPGTWASAGANVLTF.

The chain has TRBV20-1 and TRBJ2-3; 10 nucleotides line up with TRBD2. The CDR3 covers 15 residues. The germline V gene encodes CDR1 DFQATT and CDR2 SNEGSKA (reference sequence). Trimming removed 5 bases from V and 4 bases from J; junction bases left unmatched: 9. CDR3 in DNA: TGCAGTGCTCCCCGGCTAGCGGGAGTCGCAGATACGCAGTATTTT. It translates to CSAPRLAGVADTQYF.

This clonotype was detected only a few times. This chain uses TRBV6-5 with TRBJ2-4; D is undetermined. CDR3 length: 12 residues. Germline V CDR1 and CDR2: MNHEY, SVGAGI. V was cut by 5 bases and J by 6 bases, with 8 bases left in between. DNA for the CDR3: TGTGCCAGCAGTCCTTCGATAAACATTCAGTACTTC. Amino acids: CASSPSINIQYF.

This clonotype appeared many times. The chain recombines TRBV29-1 with TRBJ2-7; either TRBD1 or TRBD2 may fit D (6 bases each). Germline values: CDR1 SQVTM, CDR2 ANQGSEA. V lost 1 base and J lost 0, with 16 bases in between. The CDR3 extends over 16 amino acids. In nucleotides, the CDR3 is TGCAGCGTTGAAGGCGGGACAACCTTGAGCTCCTACGAGCAGTACTTC. Its translation: CSVEGGTTLSSYEQYF.

In this sample, this clonotype turned up many times. This sequence joins TRBV2 and TRBJ2-7; weak D call: TRBD2 (5 bases). Germline lookup yields CDR1 SNHLY and CDR2 FYNNEI. This CDR3 has 14 residues. V shed 4 bases and J shed 7 bases, with 17 bases lying between them. CDR3 loop: CASSGGLPPNEQYF. CDR3 bases: TGTGCCAGCAGTGGAGGACTGCCGCCGAATGAGCAGTACTTC.

The table lists this clonotype with many counts. The chain links TRBV14 to TRBJ1-2; a possible D gene is TRBD1 (5 bases). CDR1 is SGHDN, CDR2 FVKESK, per germline. V lost 4 bases, J lost 4 bases, and 10 bases lay in between. The CDR3 is made up of 13 amino acids. CDR3 sequence (DNA): TGTGCCAGCAGCCTTAGGGGAACCTATGGCTACACCTTC. It is translated as CASSLRGTYGYTF.

This clonotype was seen at least ten times. The chain recombines TRBV20-1 with TRBJ2-4; possibly TRBD2 for D (7 bases). Germline V gene sequence: CDR1 DFQATT, CDR2 SNEGSKA (reference sequence). CDR3 length: 15 amino acids. V lost 6 bases and J 8 bases, leaving 23 bases between the germline ends. The CDR3 DNA follows: TGCAGTGCAAACAGGGACGGGGGGCCCTCGGACATTCAGTACTTC. Encoded protein: CSANRDGGPSDIQYF.

The sample holds many counts of this clonotype. The chain carries TRBV7-8 and TRBJ1-1; D gene ambiguous. V lost 8 bases, J lost 1 base, and 11 bases lay in between. Germline CDR1 is SGHVS and CDR2 is FQNEAQ. The CDR3 consists of 13 residues. The DNA for the CDR3 is TGTGCCAGCTCTCAGCGTGGGAACACTGAAGCTTTCTTT. Amino acid sequence: CASSQRGNTEAFF. The variable domain in full, with the rest retrieved from reference TRBV7-8 and TRBJ1-1, is GAGVSQSPRYKVAKRGQDVALRCDPISGHVSLFWYQQALGQGPEFLTYFQNEAQLDKSGLPSDRFFAERPEGSVSTLKIQRTQQEDSAVYLCASSQRGNTEAFFGQGTRLTVV.

This clonotype was recorded at least ten times. The rearrangement joins TRBV5-5 to TRBJ2-3, with 7 bases identical to TRBD2. Germline V CDR1 and CDR2: SGHKS, YYEKEE (reference sequence). The CDR3 loop spans 16 amino acids. V trimming: 0 bases; J trimming: 3 bases; junction bases outside the gene matches: 7. The CDR3 DNA follows: TGTGCCAGCAGCTTGGTGTCTAGCGGACCTACAGATACGCAGTATTTT. Translated, it gives CASSLVSSGPTDTQYF.

This clonotype was detected many times. The chain uses TRBV2 and TRBJ1-5; no firm D call. This CDR3 is built from 15 residues. The ends were cut back, 2 bases at V and 5 bases at J, with 13 bases in the middle. The V gene's germline CDR1 is SNHLY and CDR2 FYNNEI. The CDR3 spells CASSEQSAEDQPQHF. CDR3 in DNA: TGTGCCAGCAGTGAACAATCGGCAGAGGATCAGCCCCAGCATTTT.

There are many counts of this clonotype. The chain combines TRBV5-4 with TRBJ2-1; the D call may be TRBD1 or TRBD2 (5 bases each). Trimming removed 0 bases from V and 7 bases from J, with 14 bases in between. The CDR3 has 15 residues. CDR1 and CDR2 (germline): SGHNT, YYREEE (reference sequence). CDR3 sequence (DNA): TGTGCCAGCAGCTTGGCTGGGGGTGGCAGGAATGAGCAGTTCTTC. This translates into CASSLAGGGRNEQFF.